These 2 T cell receptor beta chains share one sample of origin, sequenced in a study of early T cells in non-severe SARS-CoV-2 infection. MiXCR, applied by TCRdb to the 5' RACE reads, yields one record per CDR3 protein. The sample has about 25,000 distinct CDR3 sequences; 5.5% to 7% are singletons. The source material was whole blood. These receptors were obtained from an adult who was a healthcare worker with PCR-confirmed SARS-CoV-2 infection or an uninfected control (not recorded which).

The sample holds many counts of this clonotype. The rearrangement joins TRBV13 to TRBJ1-3; D gene uncertain. The CDR3 sequence is 12 residues long. The germline gives CDR1 PRHDT, CDR2 FYEKMQ (reference sequence). Trimming removed 2 bases at V and 4 bases at J, with 3 bases between. The CDR3 loop is CASSLNGNTIYF. The CDR3 DNA follows: TGTGCCAGCAGCTTAAACGGAAACACCATATATTTT.

This clonotype has only a few counts. This chain uses TRBV7-2 with TRBJ2-7; tentatively, D is TRBD1 or TRBD2 (5 bases each). Trimming took off 1 base at V and 1 base at J, with 8 bases between the two ends. The length of the CDR3 is 14 residues. CDR1 is SGHTA and CDR2 is FQGNSA in the germline V gene. CDR3 in DNA: TGTGCCAGCAGCTTAGATGGGGGTTCCTACGAGCAGTACTTC. This gives the protein CASSLDGGSYEQYF.